This entry features one T cell receptor beta chain sequence. Each sample gave at least 6.5 million isolated PBMCs. This specimen comes from a study of blood T cells in healthy people across ages. The CDR3 spans 13 residues. Germline CDR1 is DFQATT and CDR2 is SNEGSKA (reference sequence). V shed 2 bases and J shed 2 bases, with 8 bases lying between them. The authors ran a second PCR of roughly 6 to 12 cycles using a sample-barcoded 5' primer and a J-beta primer mix. TCRdb redid the calling of the 5' RACE reads with MiXCR, one entry per CDR3 protein. Of about 780,000 distinct CDR3 sequences listed, 20% to 30% were seen once; the top ten hold about 2.9%. These sequences were also reported in another study, on T cells of mothers and their children. In that study: Reads obtained per mother exceeded 9.5 million TCR beta CDR3 reads, with 3 million to 3.5 million obtained per child.

The receptor comes from a boy between 10 and 17 years old in good health. Source material: blood. The chain carries TRBV20-1 and TRBJ2-3, with D unclear. The CDR3 nucleotides are TGCAGTGCTAGACCCTCGAACACAGATACGCAGTATTTT. As protein: CSARPSNTDTQYF.